What follows are 22 T cell receptor beta chains derived from one specimen sequenced in a study of T cell responses to AZD1222 COVID-19 vaccine. Profiling relied on immunoSEQ multiplex PCR, and the TCRdb table lists in-frame clones only, not all of them. The sample holds some 130,000 clones, roughly 91% seen once. Sequenced here: peripheral blood, sampled 28 days after the second AZD1222 dose. The receptors shown here come from an adult who received the AZD1222 COVID-19 vaccine.

This clone was seen once. The chain couples TRBV7-2 to TRBJ2-1; 9 bases line up with TRBD2. CDR3 size: 15 residues. J was trimmed by 8 bases and V by 1 base; bases with no gene match: 6. Germline-derived CDR1 and CDR2 are SGHTA and FQGNSA. For the CDR3, the DNA is TGTGCCAGCAGCTTAGAAAGGCGGGGGGGCGATGAGCAGTTCTTC. Amino acid sequence: CASSLERRGGDEQFF. Full variable domain (remainder filled in from reference TRBV7-2 and TRBJ2-1): GAGVSQSPSNKVTEKGKDVELRCDPISGHTALYWYRQSLGQGLEFLIYFQGNSAPDKSGLPSDRFSAERTGGSVSTLTIQRTQQEDSAVYLCASSLERRGGDEQFFGPGTRLTVL.

This clone was observed a single time. The chain links TRBV7-3 to TRBJ2-1; TRBD2 aligns across 16 bases. V lost 2 bases and J lost 0; bases outside the gene matches: 7. The CDR3 length is 20 residues. Looked up from germline, CDR1 is SGHTA and CDR2 is FQGTGA. The CDR3 DNA reads as TGTGCCAGCAGCTTACCGGGACTAGCGGGGGGGCGGAGCTCCTACAATGAGCAGTTCTTC. Encoded protein: CASSLPGLAGGRSSYNEQFF.

The count of this clone is one. V is TRBV2 and J is TRBJ1-1; maybe TRBD1 (5 bases). CDR3 length: 14 amino acids. Looked up from germline, CDR1 is SNHLY and CDR2 is FYNNEI. V dropped 7 bases and J dropped 1 base, with 13 bases sitting between them. As DNA, the CDR3 is TGTGCCAGCATGGTCATGAGGGGGAACACTGAAGCTTTCTTT. It encodes CASMVMRGNTEAFF.

This sequence joins TRBV19 and TRBJ1-1; D remains unclear. The CDR3 is made up of 15 amino acids. Germline lookup yields CDR1 LNHDA and CDR2 SQIVND (reference sequence). V was pared by 3 bases and J by 2 bases, with 13 bases between. CDR3 residues: CASSIFGRYNTEAFF. DNA of the CDR3: TGTGCCAGTAGTATTTTCGGAAGGTATAACACTGAAGCTTTCTTT.

This chain uses TRBV5-1 with TRBJ1-2; D is possibly TRBD1 (5 bases). V lost 0 bases, J lost 4 bases, and 10 bases lay in between. Looked up from germline, CDR1 is SGHRS and CDR2 is YFSETQ. The CDR3 sequence is 14 residues long. CDR3 nucleotides: TGCGCCAGCAGCTTGGAAAGGGGCGGCTATGGCTACACCTTC. Residues: CASSLERGGYGYTF.

This CDR3 is CASKNRESYTDTQYF. The CDR3 DNA reads TGCGCCAGCAAAAACAGGGAATCATACACAGATACGCAGTATTTT. The chain uses TRBV5-1 and TRBJ2-3, with a possible D match to TRBD1 (6 bases). The germline V gene encodes CDR1 SGHRS and CDR2 YFSETQ. This CDR3 spans 15 amino acids. Trimming took off 6 bases at V and 2 bases at J, with 16 bases between the two ends.

V and J are TRBV7-9 and TRBJ1-2, with unresolved D. Germline V gene lookup returns CDR1 SEHNR and CDR2 FQNEAQ (reference sequence). Trimming removed 5 bases at V and 4 bases at J, with 17 bases between. The length of the CDR3 is 15 residues. CDR3 protein: CASSAEGRIIYGYTF. CDR3 bases: TGTGCCAGCAGCGCCGAAGGGAGGATAATCTATGGCTACACCTTC.

This chain uses TRBV30 with TRBJ2-7, with D unresolved. With 1 base removed from V and 6 bases from J, the gap between germline ends came to 10 bases. The CDR3 is 12 residues long. Germline CDR1 reads GTSNPN; CDR2 reads SVGIG (reference sequence). CDR3 region: CAWSGAGLEQYF. The CDR3 region has the DNA TGTGCCTGGAGTGGGGCCGGCCTCGAGCAGTACTTC. The full variable domain, in which reference TRBV30 and TRBJ2-7 provide the parts outside the CDR3, is SQTIHQWPATLVQPVGSPLSLECTVEGTSNPNLYWYRQAAGRGLQLLFYSVGIGQISSEVPQNLSASRPQDRQFILSSKKLLLSDSGFYLCAWSGAGLEQYFGPGTRLTVT.

In its sample, this clone was seen once. The chain couples TRBV7-9 to TRBJ1-1, with D possibly being TRBD1 (5 bases). The CDR3 has 16 residues. From germline, CDR1 is SEHNR and CDR2 FQNEAQ (reference sequence). The V end was cut by 3 bases, the J end by 1 base, with 15 bases between. The DNA for the CDR3 is TGTGCCAGCAGCTTTTTCAGGGCCTGGGGGAACACTGAAGCTTTCTTT. It yields the protein CASSFFRAWGNTEAFF.

This chain connects TRBV28 to TRBJ2-5; 8 bases match TRBD1. With V trimmed by 6 bases and J by 1 base, 1 base remained unmatched. There are 13 residues in the CDR3. Looked up from germline, CDR1 is MDHEN and CDR2 is SYDVKM. The DNA for the CDR3 is TGTGCCAGCAGGGGGACAGGCCAAGAGACCCAGTACTTC. As protein: CASRGTGQETQYF.

The chain recombines TRBV15 with TRBJ1-5; no firm D call. Trimming stripped 0 bases from V and 6 bases from J, with 12 bases between. This CDR3 contains 15 residues. Germline V gene sequence: CDR1 LNHNV, CDR2 YYDKDF (reference sequence). Written as DNA, the CDR3 is TGTGCCACCAGCAGAGACCGGGTAGTAGGTCAGCCCCAGCATTTT. Translating it yields CATSRDRVVGQPQHF.

The J gene is TRBJ2-5, the V gene TRBV18; perhaps TRBD2 as D (5 bases). Germline CDR1 reads KGHSH; CDR2 reads LQKENI. The CDR3 covers 15 residues. V lost 2 bases and J 4 bases, leaving 14 bases between the germline ends. This CDR3 is CASSPEGSAVETQYF. CDR3 nucleotide sequence: TGTGCCAGCTCACCAGAGGGTAGTGCTGTAGAGACCCAGTACTTC. Drawing the rest from reference TRBV18 and TRBJ2-5, the complete variable domain is NAGVMQNPRHLVRRRGQEARLRCSPMKGHSHVYWYRQLPEEGLKFMVYLQKENIIDESGMPKERFSAEFPKEGPSILRIQQVVRGDSAAYFCASSPEGSAVETQYFGPGTRLLVL.

This clone was seen a single time. The chain carries TRBV7-3 and TRBJ1-1, with D uncertain. CDR3 length equals 13 residues. CDR1 is SGHTA, CDR2 FQGTGA, per germline. Trimming cost V 5 bases and J 6 bases, with 13 bases left between them. Written as DNA, the CDR3 is TGTGCCAGCAGCCCCGTTCCACTCGCTGAAGCTTTCTTT. Translation: CASSPVPLAEAFF.

The genes are TRBV2 and TRBJ1-1; D not resolved. The germline CDR1 and CDR2 sequences are SNHLY and FYNNEI. CDR3 length equals 14 residues. The V end lost 1 base, the J end lost 3 bases, and 9 bases lay between the germline ends. CDR3 region: CASSEGPSDTEAFF. DNA of the CDR3: TGTGCCAGCAGTGAAGGGCCCTCTGACACTGAAGCTTTCTTT.

This clone was seen a handful of times. This chain uses TRBV5-1 with TRBJ1-6, with TRBD1 as a possible D gene (5 bases). The V and J ends lost 4 bases and 10 bases respectively, with 15 bases between them. Germline assignment: CDR1 SGHRS and CDR2 YFSETQ. The length of the CDR3 is 14 residues. In nucleotides, the CDR3 is TGCGCCAGCAGCATGGGACTGACGCGGTCACCCCTCCACTTT. As protein: CASSMGLTRSPLHF.

V is TRBV5-1 and J is TRBJ2-2; tentatively, D is TRBD2 (6 bases). Germline loops: CDR1 SGHRS, CDR2 YFSETQ. V lost 1 base, J lost 11 bases, and 12 bases lay in between. The CDR3 totals 13 residues. The CDR3 loop reads CASSLSRTIELFF. CDR3 DNA: TGCGCCAGCAGCTTGTCCCGGACTATCGAGCTGTTTTTT. Full variable domain (remainder filled in from reference TRBV5-1 and TRBJ2-2): KAGVTQTPRYLIKTRGQQVTLSCSPISGHRSVSWYQQTPGQGLQFLFEYFSETQRNKGNFPGRFSGRQFSNSRSEMNVSTLELGDSALYLCASSLSRTIELFFGEGSRLTVL.

The CDR3 is CASSYPLKGGWQFF. The CDR3 nucleotides read TGTGCCAGCAGTTACCCCCTTAAGGGGGGGTGGCAGTTCTTC. The genes are TRBV6-2 or TRBV6-3 and TRBJ2-1, with D possibly TRBD2 on 7 matching bases. CDR3 length equals 14 residues. Trimming shortened V by 2 bases and J by 12 bases, and 17 bases separated the two germline ends. Per germline, CDR1 MNHEY and CDR2 SVGEGT.

With regard to this clone: A read error may account for a junction end that differs from germline. The V and J genes are TRBV5-1 and TRBJ1-4; a weak D match, TRBD1 (5 bases). Looked up from germline, CDR1 is SGHRS and CDR2 is YFSETQ. CDR3 length: 15 amino acids. CDR3 DNA sequence: TGCGCCAGCAGGTTGGCGGGGGAGGCCAGTGAAAAACTGTTTTTT. Protein sequence: CASRLAGEASEKLFF. The whole variable domain, filled in from reference TRBV5-1 and TRBJ1-4, reads KAGVTQTPRYLIKTRGQQVTLSCSPISGHRSVSWYQQTPGQGLQFLFEYFSETQRNKGNFPGRFSGRQFSNSRSEMNVSTLELGDSALYLCASRLAGEASEKLFFGSGTQLSVL.

The genes are TRBV12-3 or TRBV12-4 and TRBJ2-2; D gene ambiguous. Between the trimmed V and J ends, which lost 7 bases and 0 bases, there was a span of 3 bases. The length of the CDR3 is 12 residues. The CDR3 bases are TGTGCCAGCACCCCGAACACCGGGGAGCTGTTTTTT. Residues: CASTPNTGELFF.

This clone was detected once. The J gene is TRBJ2-3, the V gene TRBV7-9, with D possibly being TRBD1 or TRBD2 (5 bases each). The CDR3 totals 16 residues. V lost 5 bases and J 0 bases, leaving 15 bases between the germline ends. Germline loops: CDR1 SEHNR, CDR2 FQNEAQ (reference sequence). The CDR3 DNA sequence: TGTGCCAGCAGCACTAGGCGGACACTTAGCACAGATACGCAGTATTTT. Residues: CASSTRRTLSTDTQYF.

The rearrangement links TRBV5-1 to TRBJ1-1, with a tentative D call TRBD1 (5 bases). CDR1 is SGHRS, CDR2 YFSETQ, per germline. The V and J ends lost 3 bases and 7 bases respectively, with 16 bases between them. The CDR3 length is 14 residues. The CDR3 here is CASSSTGTDYEAFF. CDR3 bases: TGCGCCAGCAGCTCCACCGGGACCGATTATGAAGCTTTCTTT.

J is TRBJ2-2 and V is TRBV5-8; D gene unclear. This CDR3 region has 16 residues. The V gene lost 5 bases and the J gene lost 4 bases, with 18 bases spanning the gap. The V gene's germline CDR1 is SGHTS and CDR2 YDEGEE. The CDR3, as DNA: TGTGCCAGCAGGTTGAACGTCAACTCTGCCACCGGGGAGCTGTTTTTT. Its translation is CASRLNVNSATGELFF.